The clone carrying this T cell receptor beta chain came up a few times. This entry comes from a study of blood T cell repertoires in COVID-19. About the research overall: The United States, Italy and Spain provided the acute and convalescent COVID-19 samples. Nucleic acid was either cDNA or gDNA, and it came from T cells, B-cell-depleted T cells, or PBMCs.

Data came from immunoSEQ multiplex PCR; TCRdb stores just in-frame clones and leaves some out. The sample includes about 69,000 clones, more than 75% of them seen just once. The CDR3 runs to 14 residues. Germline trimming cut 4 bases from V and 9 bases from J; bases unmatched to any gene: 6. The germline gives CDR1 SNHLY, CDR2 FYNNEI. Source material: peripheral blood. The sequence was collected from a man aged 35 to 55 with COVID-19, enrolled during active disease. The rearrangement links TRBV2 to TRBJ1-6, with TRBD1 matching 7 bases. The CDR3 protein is CASSGQGSISPLHF. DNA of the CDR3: TGTGCCAGCAGTGGACAGGGCTCTATTTCACCCCTCCACTTT.